Below are 7 T cell receptor beta chains sequenced from a single sample in a study of shared clonotypes between healthy human individuals. The repertoire was sequenced with immunoSEQ multiplex PCR; TCRdb's copy has only in-frame clones and lacks some. The table lists some 2,000,000 clones, roughly 96% of them singletons. Input material: naive CD4+ T cells sorted from blood. The subset here: CD45RA+ positively selected. These receptors were obtained from a man younger than 35 in good health.

Regarding this clone: Within the sample, other DNA sequences also encode this same CDR3. The chain joins TRBV18 to TRBJ1-5; D is ambiguous. Looked up from germline, CDR1 is KGHSH and CDR2 is LQKENI. The CDR3 contains 13 residues. Trimming stripped 2 bases from V and 3 bases from J, with 5 bases between. The DNA of the CDR3 is TGTGCCAGCTCACCAGGGGACAATCAGCCCCAGCATTTT. It translates to CASSPGDNQPQHF.

CDR3 nucleotide sequence: TGTGCCACCACAGTTTCCGGACAGCCCTACGAGCAGTACTTC. It specifies CATTVSGQPYEQYF. J is TRBJ2-7 and V is TRBV28, with a possible D match to TRBD1 (6 bases). V gave up 10 bases and J gave up 2 bases, with 18 bases separating them. Germline lookup yields CDR1 MDHEN and CDR2 SYDVKM. This CDR3 spans 14 amino acids.

The V call is TRBV5-6, the J call TRBJ1-2, with a possible D match to TRBD1 (5 bases). Germline CDR1 SGHDT, CDR2 YYEEEE. This CDR3 has 14 amino acids. V was shortened by 4 bases and J by 1 base, with 11 bases between the two germline ends. CDR3 loop: CASSGGTFNYGYTF. CDR3 nucleotides: TGTGCCAGCAGCGGTGGGACCTTTAACTATGGCTACACCTTC.

To note about this clone: One end of the junction fails to match germline, which may point to a read error. The J gene is TRBJ1-2, the V gene TRBV5-6; D perhaps matches TRBD1 (5 bases). Per germline, CDR1 SGHDT and CDR2 YYEEEE. This CDR3 is 12 amino acids long. Here the CDR3 reads CASSIPGPPRSF. The CDR3 region has the DNA TGTGCCAGCAGCATACCGGGACCTCCGAGGAGTTTC.

The chain carries TRBV7-9 and TRBJ1-6, with D tentatively TRBD1 (6 bases). CDR3 length equals 15 residues. Germline CDR1 reads SEHNR; CDR2 reads FQNEAQ (reference sequence). The V end was cut by 1 base, the J end by 5 bases, with 9 bases between. CDR3 protein: CASSLGAGDNSPLHF. CDR3 bases: TGTGCCAGCAGCTTAGGGGCAGGGGATAATTCACCCCTCCACTTT.

The table lists this clone with a count of one. The chain joins TRBV30 to TRBJ2-7; tentative D call: TRBD1 (6 bases). From germline, CDR1 is GTSNPN and CDR2 SVGIG (reference sequence). There are 14 residues in the CDR3. The V end lost 0 bases, the J end lost 2 bases, and 11 bases lay between the germline ends. As DNA, the CDR3 is TGTGCCTGGAGTGTACCAGGGGTTACCTACGAGCAGTACTTC. Amino acids: CAWSVPGVTYEQYF.

The gene calls are TRBV28 and TRBJ2-5, with a possible D match to TRBD1 (6 bases). This CDR3 region has 11 residues. Germline CDR1 is MDHEN and CDR2 is SYDVKM. Trimming took 7 bases from V and 5 from J, leaving 8 bases between them. The CDR3 nucleotides read TGTGCCAGCATTAGGGGGGAGACCCAGTACTTC. Translated, it gives CASIRGETQYF.